This TCR beta chain stems from a study of CD8+CD57+ T cells in acquired aplastic anemia. Background on the study: Sorted CD4+ and CD8+ cell DNA averaged around 3.3 ug.

Only patients with CD8+CD57+ cell expansion on flow cytometry were chosen for sequencing. Patients were therapy-naive when their blood was sampled. Profiles of TCR beta VDJ and CDR3 were generated from a genomic DNA template. TCRdb redid the calling of the reads with MiXCR, one entry per CDR3 protein. The table has about 150,000 distinct CDR3 sequences, around half seen once; the top ten hold approximately 12%. Study-wide results and caveats: Patients did not significantly differ from controls in CD8+ Simpson's diversity. The study identified roughly 31 CD8+ CDR3 sequences shared by patients and controls.

Deletions cut 0 bases from V and 3 bases from J, with 8 bases between. The CDR3 extends over 14 amino acids. Germline V gene sequence: CDR1 LNHNV, CDR2 YYDKDF (reference sequence). Comments on this clonotype: Its antigen remains unidentified.

The TCR originated in a human donor with aplastic anemia. This sequence joins TRBV15 and TRBJ1-1; unclear D gene. The sample consisted of sorted CD4+, CD8+, or CD8+CD57+ T cells (not recorded which) from PBMCs. The CDR3 coding sequence is TGTGCCACCAGCAGAGATCTGGAGGACACTGAAGCTTTCTTT. Translated, it gives CATSRDLEDTEAFF.